Detailed here is one T cell receptor (beta chain). This sample was included in a study of control samples from healthy donors and cancer patients. Generated by immunoSEQ multiplex PCR, the TCRdb table keeps only in-frame clones and is missing some. Its clone listing holds 150,000 to 200,000 clones. The CDR3 runs 11 residues. Trimming left V 6 bases short and J 8 bases short, with 10 bases between. This clonotype was sampled from a woman aged 25 to 39 in good health. Source material: blood. The chain employs TRBV12-3 or TRBV12-4 and TRBJ1-2; tentatively, D is TRBD1 (6 bases). CDR3 protein: CASSRQEGYTF. The CDR3, as DNA: TGTGCCAGCAGCCGACAGGAAGGCTACACCTTC.